This passage covers 9 T cell receptor beta chains from one sample sequenced in a study of regulatory T cells in long-lasting Graves disease. The time point was: newly diagnosed GD, antithyroid drugs for less than 3 months. The TCR library was made from RNA that had been extracted from PBMCs in TRIzol. Arm-PCR of CDR3 regions with iRepertoire HTBI primers generated TCR beta libraries. TCRdb redid the calling of the multiplex PCR reads with MiXCR, one entry per CDR3 protein. In the table there are approximately 400,000 distinct CDR3 sequences, around 14% of which are singletons. These same records also appear under a second study, on T cells in Graves' hyperthyroidism and ophthalmopathy.

Specimen: peripheral blood mononuclear cells (PBMCs), collected at new diagnosis, from a patient treated with antithyroid drugs. Receptor source: a woman in her 30s with Graves disease.

On this clonotype itself: A read error is possible here, since a much larger clone lies one base away. The J gene is TRBJ2-5, the V gene TRBV20-1; 10 bases are a match to TRBD2. The assigned J gene may be wrong: the sequence end matches TRBJ2-1 better. The CDR3 has 15 residues. Germline values: CDR1 DFQATT, CDR2 SNEGSKA (reference sequence). The CDR3 is CSARGALAGEWRQFF. As DNA, the CDR3 is TGCAGTGCTAGAGGTGCTCTAGCGGGAGAATGGAGACAGTTCTTC.

This clonotype appeared many times. The V gene is TRBV3-1, the J gene TRBJ2-1; a possible D gene is TRBD1 (5 bases). V lost 0 bases and J lost 9, with 15 bases in between. This CDR3 spans 15 amino acids. Germline V gene sequence: CDR1 LGHDT, CDR2 YNNKEL (reference sequence). CDR3 DNA: TGTGCCAGCAGCCAAGATGGGGCGTCCCCTCGTGAGCAGTTCTTC. Amino acid sequence: CASSQDGASPREQFF.

The table lists this clonotype with many counts. This chain uses TRBV27 with TRBJ1-6; 9 bases are shared with TRBD1. J was trimmed by 8 bases and V by 5 bases; bases with no gene match: 4. There are 14 residues in the CDR3. Germline V gene lookup returns CDR1 MNHEY and CDR2 SMNVEV (reference sequence). The CDR3 nucleotides are TGTGCCAGCAGTCCGGACAGGGGTGATTCACCCCTCCACTTT. Its translation: CASSPDRGDSPLHF.

This sequence joins TRBV7-9 and TRBJ2-3; D is ambiguous. Trimming shortened V by 1 base and J by 4 bases, and 12 bases separated the two germline ends. Germline V gene data show CDR1 as SEHNR and CDR2 as FQNEAQ (reference sequence). The CDR3 has 15 residues. In DNA form, the CDR3 reads TGTGCCAGCAGCTTAGTAAGGAGCTTAGCAGATACGCAGTATTTT. Protein sequence: CASSLVRSLADTQYF.

A word on this clonotype: This likely came from a read error, as a far larger clone is one base away. The genes are TRBV11-2 and TRBJ2-3, with D maybe TRBD1 (5 bases). Near its end, the DNA agrees better with TRBJ2-7, so the J call may be wrong. CDR1 and CDR2 (germline): SGHAT, FQNNGV. The CDR3 runs to 13 residues. As DNA, the CDR3 is TGTGCCAGCAGCGTCAATTCAGGGTTCGAGCAGTACTTC. Encoded protein: CASSVNSGFEQYF.

V and J are TRBV29-1 and TRBJ1-3; tentative D call: TRBD1 (5 bases). CDR3 length: 12 amino acids. Germline V lookup: CDR1 SQVTM, CDR2 ANQGSEA. The V gene lost 3 bases and the J gene lost 8 bases, with 11 bases spanning the gap. CDR3 in amino acids: CSVDPRADTIYF. The CDR3 bases are TGCAGCGTTGACCCCAGGGCGGACACCATATATTTT.

In its sample, this clonotype was seen a few times. The chain employs TRBV20-1 and TRBJ1-4; D is undetermined. With 2 bases removed from V and 4 bases from J, the gap between germline ends came to 14 bases. Germline V gives CDR1 DFQATT, CDR2 SNEGSKA (reference sequence). The length of the CDR3 is 15 residues. The DNA of the CDR3 is TGCAGTGCTAGACCGACGTCCGGCAGTAATGAAAAACTGTTTTTT. Its protein is CSARPTSGSNEKLFF.

This clonotype has ten or more counts. The rearrangement uses TRBV7-9 and TRBJ1-4; D is perhaps TRBD1 (6 bases). V was pared by 5 bases and J by 16 bases, with 17 bases between. In germline, CDR1 is SEHNR, CDR2 FQNEAQ (reference sequence). The CDR3 has 12 residues. CDR3 sequence reads: CASSGQGGDGFF. In DNA, the CDR3 is TGTGCCAGCAGCGGGCAAGGGGGAGACGGGTTTTTT.

The chain couples TRBV11-1 to TRBJ2-1, with 12 bases aligning to TRBD2. The CDR3 runs to 16 residues. Trimming at V came to 4 bases and at J to 2 bases, leaving 3 bases not matched to a gene. Germline values: CDR1 SGHAT, CDR2 FQDESV (reference sequence). The CDR3, as DNA: TGTGCCAGCAGCTCTAGCGGGAGGGGCACCTACAATGAGCAGTTCTTC. Its protein product is CASSSSGRGTYNEQFF.